This entry lists 2 T cell receptor beta chains sequenced from one sample in a study of sequential checkpoint blockade in melanoma. As to treatment: randomized to nivolumab then ipilimumab (arm A) or the reverse (arm B). Measured with immunoSEQ multiplex PCR; TCRdb has only the in-frame clones, and not every one. The sample contains approximately 12,000 clones, about 61% of which appear only once. The sequencing here drew on CD8+ T cells sorted from blood (inferred from file names), taken from a patient given nivolumab and ipilimumab in sequence. Receptors originate from a human donor with melanoma.

In this sample, this clone turned up a few times. The gene calls are TRBV27 and TRBJ1-1; 10 bases map to TRBD1. The germline V gene has CDR1 MNHEY and CDR2 SMNVEV (reference sequence). The CDR3 consists of 17 residues. V shed 3 bases, J shed 4 bases, and the junction held 11 bases outside the gene matches. The chain's CDR3 is CASSFDPDRGSATEAFF. DNA of the CDR3: TGTGCCAGCAGTTTCGACCCGGACAGGGGGTCTGCCACTGAAGCTTTCTTT.

This sequence joins TRBV19 and TRBJ1-1; 7 nucleotides line up with TRBD1. The ends lost 7 bases at V and 10 bases at J; junction bases unmatched: 6. Germline CDR1 is LNHDA and CDR2 is SQIVND (reference sequence). CDR3 size: 11 residues. The DNA of the CDR3 is TGTGCCAGTACTAAGACAGGGATAGCTTTCTTT. Translating it yields CASTKTGIAFF.